This T cell receptor (beta chain) stems from a study of T cell clonality in common variable immunodeficiency. Unmatched junction bases numbered 5, after V lost 5 bases and J lost 8 bases. The CDR3 spans 14 residues. Germline V gene data show CDR1 as SEHNR and CDR2 as FQNEAQ (reference sequence). In the case of this clone: The antigen is unknown. The read comes to an end 3 residues before the CDR3 does, leaving the germline J gene to fill in the end.

Patients and controls were mostly of Caucasian heritage. Libraries were prepared by immunoSEQ multiplex PCR; TCRdb keeps only in-frame clonotypes and omits some of them. Observed in the sample are about 17,000 clones, none of them singletons. Study results and caveats: Common variable immunodeficiency TCR beta sequences reportedly had fewer deletions and N-nucleotide insertions.

The sample consisted of peripheral blood mononuclear cells. The clonotype was recovered from a human donor with common variable immunodeficiency. The chain has TRBV7-9 and TRBJ1-6, with TRBD1 identical over 8 bases. Incomplete CDR3 DNA: TGTGCCAGCAGCGCAGGGGGCGCGGATTCACCC. The encoded protein is CASSAGGADSP. The full CDR3 protein reads CASSAGGADSPLHF.